Below are 32 T cell receptor beta chains sequenced from a single sample in a study of blood T cell repertoires in COVID-19. Only in-frame clones appear in the TCRdb table, and some are missing; sequencing was by immunoSEQ multiplex PCR. The table shows fewer than 250,000 clones, with approximately 81% occurring only once. Source material: peripheral blood. Receptors were obtained from a woman of 80 years or more with COVID-19, enrolled during active disease.

The V call is TRBV2, the J call TRBJ2-3; 10 bases match TRBD2. Looked up from germline, CDR1 is SNHLY and CDR2 is FYNNEI. Losses at the gene ends were 11 bases for V and 6 bases for J; bases not matched to a gene: 20. The CDR3 is 17 residues long. This CDR3 reads CAGSRASGGALEDTQYF. In DNA, the CDR3 is TGTGCCGGAAGCAGGGCTAGCGGGGGCGCCCTAGAGGATACGCAGTATTTT.

DNA of the CDR3: TGTGCCAGCAGCTACCGACAGGGGGGAGATACGCAGTATTTT. Amino acids: CASSYRQGGDTQYF. This chain connects TRBV7-2 to TRBJ2-3, with 9 bases fitting TRBD1. Germline CDR1 is SGHTA and CDR2 is FQGNSA. Trimming took 4 bases from V and 5 from J; bases not matched to a gene: 4. This CDR3 has 14 residues.

The rearrangement joins TRBV7-2 to TRBJ1-3; maybe TRBD1 (5 bases). With 2 bases removed from V and 4 bases from J, the gap between germline ends came to 15 bases. Germline V gene sequence: CDR1 SGHTA, CDR2 FQGNSA. The CDR3 consists of 16 residues. This CDR3 reads CASSLSSGFGGNTIYF. As DNA, the CDR3 is TGTGCCAGCAGCTTAAGTTCAGGGTTTGGCGGAAACACCATATATTTT.

This clone was recorded only once. The rearrangement joins TRBV5-1 to TRBJ2-3; D is uncertain. This CDR3 has 16 amino acids. The ends were cut back, 1 base at V and 0 bases at J, with 12 bases in the middle. The V gene's germline CDR1 is SGHRS and CDR2 YFSETQ. In DNA form, the CDR3 reads TGCGCCAGCAGCTTGCTGACACGTACTAGCACAGATACGCAGTATTTT. This sequence encodes CASSLLTRTSTDTQYF.

Only one count was recorded for this clone. V gene TRBV7-2 combines with J gene TRBJ2-3; no clear D gene. This CDR3 comprises 15 residues. V gave up 5 bases and J gave up 0 bases, with 12 bases separating them. Looked up from germline, CDR1 is SGHTA and CDR2 is FQGNSA. The CDR3 DNA reads as TGTGCCAGCAGCGCGAGGCGTTACAGCACAGATACGCAGTATTTT. It is translated as CASSARRYSTDTQYF.

The V and J genes are TRBV15 and TRBJ2-1; 8 nucleotides match TRBD2. J lost 5 bases, V lost 1 base, and 4 bases had no gene match. Germline CDR1 and CDR2: LNHNV and YYDKDF (reference sequence). CDR3 length: 15 residues. DNA for the CDR3: TGTGCCACCAGCAGAGGAGGAGCGGGGGACAATGAGCAGTTCTTC. This gives the protein CATSRGGAGDNEQFF. Full variable domain (remainder filled in from reference TRBV15 and TRBJ2-1): DAMVIQNPRYQVTQFGKPVTLSCSQTLNHNVMYWYQQKSSQAPKLLFHYYDKDFNNEADTPDNFQSRRPNTSFCFLDIRSPGLGDTAMYLCATSRGGAGDNEQFFGPGTRLTVL.

The chain has TRBV4-1 and TRBJ1-1; TRBD1 agrees at 12 bases. This CDR3 is built from 20 residues. The germline gives CDR1 MGHRA, CDR2 YSYEKL. The J segment lost 1 base and the V segment lost 3 bases, leaving 15 bases of the junction unmatched. CDR3 bases: TGCGCCAGCAGCCAGAGCCCACCGGGACAGGGGGCCGTTAGGAACACTGAAGCTTTCTTT. Encoded protein: CASSQSPPGQGAVRNTEAFF.

J is TRBJ1-1 and V is TRBV10-1, with 7 bases that match TRBD1. Germline CDR1 reads WNHNN; CDR2 reads SYGVQD (reference sequence). With V trimmed by 9 bases and J by 5 bases, 12 bases remained unmatched. The CDR3 spans 14 residues. The CDR3 DNA sequence: TGCGCCAGGAGAAGGGGGCCGGAGCCGACTGAAGCTTTCTTT. This encodes CARRRGPEPTEAFF.

V and J are TRBV6-5 and TRBJ1-1, with a possible D match to TRBD1 (5 bases). The germline V and J ends were trimmed by 6 bases and 5 bases, with 7 bases remaining between them. The germline V gene encodes CDR1 MNHEY and CDR2 SVGAGI. CDR3 length equals 11 residues. CDR3 nucleotides: TGTGCCAGCAGGGGGCTGACTGAAGCTTTCTTT. As protein: CASRGLTEAFF.

The rearrangement links TRBV9 to TRBJ2-1; D unclear. Looked up from germline, CDR1 is SGDLS and CDR2 is YYNGEE. The V end was cut by 1 base, the J end by 0 bases, with 5 bases between. This CDR3 comprises 14 residues. CDR3 sequence: CASSVRSSYNEQFF. DNA for the CDR3: TGTGCCAGCAGCGTAAGGAGCTCCTACAATGAGCAGTTCTTC.

Only a few counts were recorded for this clone. The gene calls are TRBV11-1 and TRBJ1-1, with a possible D match to TRBD1 (5 bases). The V gene lost 7 bases and the J gene lost 2 bases, with 11 bases spanning the gap. The CDR3 has 13 residues. Germline V CDR1 and CDR2: SGHAT, FQDESV (reference sequence). The DNA for the CDR3 is TGTGCCAGCACTCCCGACAGAAACACTGAAGCTTTCTTT. Its protein is CASTPDRNTEAFF.

The J gene is TRBJ1-3, the V gene TRBV5-5, with a possible D match to TRBD1 (5 bases). From germline, CDR1 is SGHKS and CDR2 YYEKEE (reference sequence). The CDR3 sequence is 15 residues long. The germline V and J ends were trimmed by 4 bases and 0 bases, with 11 bases remaining between them. CDR3 region: CASSRLGGSGNTIYF. CDR3 DNA sequence: TGTGCCAGCAGCCGATTGGGGGGCTCTGGAAACACCATATATTTT.

The V call is TRBV3-1 (or the pseudogene TRBV3-2), the J call TRBJ1-5; D gene uncertain. The CDR3 has 14 amino acids. V was pared by 4 bases and J by 3 bases, with 10 bases between. Germline-derived CDR1 and CDR2 are LGHDT and YNNKEL (reference sequence). The CDR3 DNA follows: TGTGCCAGCAGCCTTCCCGGGGACAATCAGCCCCAGCATTTT. It is translated as CASSLPGDNQPQHF.

The J gene is TRBJ1-1, the V gene TRBV5-8; D uncertain. The CDR3 is made up of 15 amino acids. Germline-derived CDR1 and CDR2 are SGHTS and YDEGEE. With 0 bases removed from V and 8 bases from J, the gap between germline ends came to 17 bases. The CDR3 nucleotides are TGTGCCAGCAGCTTGGCCACTACCTCATGGAGGGAAGCTTTCTTT. It codes for CASSLATTSWREAFF. Looking up the rest from reference TRBV5-8 and TRBJ1-1 gives the full variable domain: EAGVTQSPTHLIKTRGQQATLRCSPISGHTSVYWYQQALGLGLQFLLWYDEGEERNRGNFPPRFSGRQFPNYSSELNVNALELEDSALYLCASSLATTSWREAFFGQGTRLTVV.

The chain recombines TRBV7-8 with TRBJ2-7, with TRBD1 matching over 8 bases. CDR1 and CDR2 (germline): SGHVS, FQNEAQ. V shed 4 bases and J 4 bases; nucleotides not matched to a gene: 3. This CDR3 contains 13 residues. The CDR3 region is CASSYDRGYEQYF. The CDR3 DNA is TGTGCCAGCAGCTACGACAGGGGATACGAGCAGTACTTC.

This chain connects TRBV7-9 to TRBJ1-4, with D possibly matching TRBD1 (6 bases). Trimming cost V 5 bases and J 0 bases, with 13 bases left between them. The CDR3 has 16 amino acids. Per germline, CDR1 SEHNR and CDR2 FQNEAQ (reference sequence). In nucleotides, the CDR3 is TGTGCCAGCAGCCCTGGACAGTTTGCAACTAATGAAAAACTGTTTTTT. This translates into CASSPGQFATNEKLFF.

This chain connects TRBV11-1 to TRBJ2-1, with D possibly being TRBD2 (5 bases). This CDR3 region has 12 residues. CDR1 is SGHAT and CDR2 is FQDESV in the germline V gene (reference sequence). Trimming pared 6 bases from V and 8 bases from J, leaving 11 bases between. CDR3 loop: CASSPSGDEQFF. Here the CDR3 DNA reads TGTGCCAGCAGTCCCTCCGGGGATGAGCAGTTCTTC.

This clone was picked up one time. The chain has TRBV2 and TRBJ1-1; 11 bases agree with TRBD1. Germline V lookup: CDR1 SNHLY, CDR2 FYNNEI. This CDR3 is 15 amino acids long. J gave up 6 bases and V 6 bases, and 9 bases lay outside the gene matches. The DNA for the CDR3 is TGTGCCAGCAGGCCGGGACAGGGGGTAGTAGCTGAAGCTTTCTTT. Its protein product is CASRPGQGVVAEAFF.

This clone appeared once. V and J are TRBV3-1 (or the pseudogene TRBV3-2) and TRBJ1-1; D not certain. Trimming removed 6 bases from V and 2 bases from J, with 7 bases in between. This CDR3 has 12 residues. Germline V gene data show CDR1 as LGHDT and CDR2 as YNNKEL (reference sequence). CDR3 DNA: TGTGCCAGCAGTATGACAAACACTGAAGCTTTCTTT. Its protein product is CASSMTNTEAFF.

The chain combines TRBV5-3 with TRBJ1-2, with TRBD1 matching 11 bases. TRBV5-3 is noted as an ORF with a role that remains uncertain. Germline trimming cut 0 bases from V and 2 bases from J; bases unmatched to any gene: 3. This CDR3 comprises 16 residues. The CDR3 protein is CARSLDRDRGNYGYTF. CDR3 sequence (DNA): TGTGCCAGAAGCTTGGATCGGGACAGGGGGAACTATGGCTACACCTTC.

This clone came up many times. The J gene is TRBJ1-2, the V gene TRBV29-1, with unresolved D. The V gene lost 6 bases and the J gene lost 6 bases, with 11 bases spanning the gap. Germline values: CDR1 SQVTM, CDR2 ANQGSEA. There are 11 residues in the CDR3. Here the CDR3 DNA reads TGCAGCGTGCCATCCCCAGATGGCTACACCTTC. It encodes CSVPSPDGYTF. The entire variable domain, with the rest obtained from reference TRBV29-1 and TRBJ1-2, is as follows: SAVISQKPSRDICQRGTSLTIQCQVDSQVTMMFWYRQQPGQSLTLIATANQGSEATYESGFVIDKFPISRPNLTFSTLTVSNMSPEDSSIYLCSVPSPDGYTFGSGTRLTVV.

The chain links TRBV2 to TRBJ2-3; maybe TRBD1 (6 bases). V was trimmed by 6 bases and J by 0 bases, leaving 10 bases between them. CDR1 is SNHLY and CDR2 is FYNNEI in the germline V gene. This CDR3 has 14 amino acids. This chain's CDR3 is CASRTGRSTDTQYF. The CDR3 nucleotides read TGTGCCAGCAGGACAGGACGAAGCACAGATACGCAGTATTTT.

The chain links TRBV3-1 (or the pseudogene TRBV3-2) to TRBJ1-2, with 9 bases matching TRBD1. This CDR3 is built from 13 residues. V lost 4 bases, J lost 6 bases, and 3 bases stayed unmatched. Germline loops: CDR1 LGHDT, CDR2 YNNKEL (reference sequence). The CDR3 spells CASSPTGGNGYTF. CDR3 sequence (DNA): TGTGCCAGCAGCCCTACAGGGGGCAATGGCTACACCTTC.

This sequence joins TRBV11-2 and TRBJ2-2; 7 nucleotides align to TRBD1. With 6 bases clipped from V and 0 bases from J, the junction kept 4 bases outside the gene matches. This CDR3 spans 15 amino acids. Germline assignment: CDR1 SGHAT and CDR2 FQNNGV. The CDR3: CASRIGQANTGELFF. CDR3 in DNA: TGTGCCAGCAGAATAGGACAGGCGAACACCGGGGAGCTGTTTTTT.

The rearrangement joins TRBV27 to TRBJ2-7, with TRBD2 identical over 9 bases. Unmatched junction bases numbered 2, after V lost 2 bases and J lost 3 bases. The CDR3 is made up of 14 amino acids. In germline, CDR1 is MNHEY, CDR2 SMNVEV (reference sequence). CDR3 in amino acids: CASSLGAGGYEQYV. The CDR3 coding sequence is TGTGCCAGCAGTTTAGGAGCGGGGGGCTACGAGCAGTACGTC.

This sequence joins TRBV7-2 and TRBJ1-2, with 11 bases lining up with TRBD1. Germline values: CDR1 SGHTA, CDR2 FQGNSA. The CDR3 length is 15 residues. V was pared by 3 bases and J by 7 bases, with 7 bases of the junction left unmatched. CDR3 region: CASSFPDRGRSGYTF. CDR3 sequence (DNA): TGTGCCAGCAGCTTCCCGGACAGGGGGCGCAGTGGCTACACCTTC. Drawing the rest from reference TRBV7-2 and TRBJ1-2, the complete variable domain is GAGVSQSPSNKVTEKGKDVELRCDPISGHTALYWYRQSLGQGLEFLIYFQGNSAPDKSGLPSDRFSAERTGGSVSTLTIQRTQQEDSAVYLCASSFPDRGRSGYTFGSGTRLTVV.

This clone has just one count. The chain employs TRBV19 and TRBJ1-5; D is perhaps TRBD1 (6 bases). V lost 3 bases, J lost 2 bases, and 11 bases lay in between. Per germline, CDR1 LNHDA and CDR2 SQIVND (reference sequence). The CDR3 has 15 residues. The CDR3 reads CASSMWQGRNQPQHF. CDR3 nucleotides: TGTGCCAGTAGTATGTGGCAGGGGCGCAATCAGCCCCAGCATTTT.

This clone was observed a handful of times. The chain recombines TRBV7-2 with TRBJ1-1; tentatively, D is TRBD1 (6 bases). Germline V gene data show CDR1 as SGHTA and CDR2 as FQGNSA. The CDR3 sequence is 13 residues long. Trimming took off 6 bases at V and 8 bases at J, with 16 bases between the two ends. The CDR3 region is CASSSDRLVEAFF. In DNA form, the CDR3 reads TGTGCCAGCAGTTCTGACAGGCTAGTCGAAGCTTTCTTT.

V gene TRBV7-2 combines with J gene TRBJ2-3, with 12 bases lining up with TRBD2. Trimming cost V 5 bases and J 1 base; bases outside gene matches: 7. The CDR3 extends over 17 amino acids. Germline V gene sequence: CDR1 SGHTA, CDR2 FQGNSA. CDR3 protein: CASSRHPSGGGTDTQYF. The DNA of the CDR3 is TGTGCCAGCAGCCGCCACCCTAGCGGGGGGGGCACAGATACGCAGTATTTT.

This clone has only a few counts. J is TRBJ2-7 and V is TRBV6-5; 7 positions agree with TRBD1. V lost 5 bases, J lost 1 base, and 5 bases stayed unmatched. CDR3 length: 14 residues. Germline assignment: CDR1 MNHEY and CDR2 SVGAGI. DNA for the CDR3: TGTGCCAGCAGTCCCGGACAGGCATCCTACGAGCAGTACGTC. Amino acids: CASSPGQASYEQYV.

The V call is TRBV7-6, the J call TRBJ2-5, with TRBD2 matching 8 bases. The CDR3 consists of 16 residues. The germline V gene has CDR1 SGHVS and CDR2 FNYEAQ. Trimming removed 1 base from V and 2 bases from J; junction bases left unmatched: 6. The DNA for the CDR3 is TGTGCCAGCAGCTTAGTTGGGGTAGCGGGACAAGAGACCCAGTACTTC. It is translated as CASSLVGVAGQETQYF.

The V gene is TRBV7-3, the J gene TRBJ2-2; D might be TRBD1 (6 bases). Germline assignment: CDR1 SGHTA and CDR2 FQGTGA. The CDR3 runs to 15 residues. The V end was cut by 3 bases, the J end by 0 bases, with 8 bases between. In DNA form, the CDR3 reads TGTGCCAGCAGCTTTCAGGGGCCGAACACCGGGGAGCTGTTTTTT. Its translation is CASSFQGPNTGELFF.